These T cell receptor beta chains were read from a single sample in a study of blood T cell repertoires in COVID-19. Profiling relied on immunoSEQ multiplex PCR, and the TCRdb table lists in-frame clones only, not all of them. The table shows over 300,000 clones, with roughly 85% occurring only once. The specimen sequenced was peripheral blood. The receptors shown here come from a human donor in a cohort sampled during active COVID-19. CDR3s include the opening cysteine and the closing phenylalanine or tryptophan. The order of the fields is CDR3 protein, CDR3 DNA, V gene, clone size, CDR3 length, J gene, D gene. The D gene is left open where the match is weak. Expanded clones get a size class; other rows say once, few or many, or leave the size out.

CDR3aa: CASSVLRDRGLAFF
CDR3nt: TGTGCCAGCAGCGTCCTCCGGGACAGGGGGTTGGCTTTCTTT
v_gene: TRBV9
abundance: NA
len: 14
j_gene: TRBJ1-1
d_gene: TRBD1

CDR3aa: CSVERDRPEAFF
CDR3nt: TGCAGCGTTGAAAGGGACAGACCTGAAGCTTTCTTT
v_gene: TRBV29-1
abundance: once
len: 12
j_gene: TRBJ1-1
d_gene: TRBD1

CDR3aa: CASIESSGAFTDTQYF
CDR3nt: TGTGCCAGCATTGAGAGTAGCGGGGCCTTCACAGATACGCAGTATTTT
v_gene: TRBV6-1
abundance: NA
len: 16
j_gene: TRBJ2-3
d_gene: TRBD2

CDR3aa: CASSYVRSSGANVLTF
CDR3nt: TGTGCCAGCAGTTACGTACGGTCCTCTGGGGCCAACGTCCTGACTTTC
v_gene: TRBV6-2/TRBV6-3
abundance: NA
len: 16
j_gene: TRBJ2-6
d_gene: NA

CDR3aa: CASSVGASGGHSGANVLTF
CDR3nt: TGTGCCAGCAGCGTAGGGGCTAGCGGGGGCCACTCTGGGGCCAACGTCCTGACTTTC
v_gene: TRBV9
abundance: NA
len: 19
j_gene: TRBJ2-6
d_gene: TRBD2

CDR3aa: CASRNYRGSGYGYTF
CDR3nt: TGCGCCAGCAGGAACTACAGGGGTTCTGGCTATGGCTACACCTTC
v_gene: TRBV4-1
abundance: NA
len: 15
j_gene: TRBJ1-2
d_gene: TRBD1

CDR3aa: CAGADRLSYNEQFF
CDR3nt: TGTGCCGGGGCCGACAGGTTGTCCTACAATGAGCAGTTCTTC
v_gene: TRBV6-5
abundance: NA
len: 14
j_gene: TRBJ2-1
d_gene: NA

CDR3aa: CSVLAETNYGYTF
CDR3nt: TGCAGCGTTCTGGCGGAGACTAACTATGGCTACACCTTC
v_gene: TRBV29-1
abundance: once
len: 13
j_gene: TRBJ1-2
d_gene: NA

CDR3aa: CASSEKVRDKSHFSGANVLTF
CDR3nt: TGTGCCAGCAGTGAAAAGGTCAGGGATAAGAGCCACTTCTCTGGGGCCAACGTCCTGACTTTC
v_gene: TRBV2
abundance: NA
len: 21
j_gene: TRBJ2-6
d_gene: NA

CDR3aa: CASSYRGGYTF
CDR3nt: TGTGCCAGCAGTTACAGGGGTGGCTACACCTTC
v_gene: TRBV6-5
abundance: NA
len: 11
j_gene: TRBJ1-2
d_gene: NA

CDR3aa: CASSQDRIWEAEAFF
CDR3nt: TGTGCCAGCAGCCAAGATCGGATATGGGAGGCTGAAGCTTTCTTT
v_gene: TRBV3-1/TRBV3-2
abundance: NA
len: 15
j_gene: TRBJ1-1
d_gene: NA

CDR3aa: CASSQQTGTENQPQHF
CDR3nt: TGCGCCAGCAGCCAACAGACCGGGACAGAAAATCAGCCCCAGCATTTT
v_gene: TRBV4-1
abundance: NA
len: 16
j_gene: TRBJ1-5
d_gene: TRBD1

CDR3aa: CASSLDGQRYNSPLHF
CDR3nt: TGTGCCAGCAGCCTGGACGGACAGCGATATAATTCACCCCTCCACTTT
v_gene: TRBV5-6
abundance: NA
len: 16
j_gene: TRBJ1-6
d_gene: NA

CDR3aa: CASSPPKYNEQFF
CDR3nt: TGTGCCAGCAGCCCGCCTAAGTACAATGAGCAGTTCTTC
v_gene: TRBV12-3/TRBV12-4
abundance: NA
len: 13
j_gene: TRBJ2-1
d_gene: NA

CDR3aa: CSVEDMDRGQEQYF
CDR3nt: TGCAGCGTTGAAGATATGGACAGGGGGCAAGAGCAGTACTTC
v_gene: TRBV29-1
abundance: NA
len: 14
j_gene: TRBJ2-7
d_gene: TRBD1

CDR3aa: CASSVGGPFTGELFF
CDR3nt: TGTGCCAGCAGCGTGGGAGGACCCTTTACCGGGGAGCTGTTTTTT
v_gene: TRBV9
abundance: NA
len: 15
j_gene: TRBJ2-2
d_gene: NA

CDR3aa: CAISESGNYGYTF
CDR3nt: TGTGCCATCAGTGAGTCCGGGAACTATGGCTACACCTTC
v_gene: TRBV10-3
abundance: few
len: 13
j_gene: TRBJ1-2
d_gene: NA

CDR3aa: CASSPTGTLSYEQYF
CDR3nt: TGTGCCAGCAGCCCGACAGGGACCCTTTCCTACGAGCAGTACTTC
v_gene: TRBV25-1
abundance: NA
len: 15
j_gene: TRBJ2-7
d_gene: TRBD1

CDR3aa: CASSSARNTGELFF
CDR3nt: TGTGCCAGCAGTTCCGCTAGGAACACCGGGGAGCTGTTTTTT
v_gene: TRBV6-5
abundance: NA
len: 14
j_gene: TRBJ2-2
d_gene: NA

CDR3aa: CASRGLGRQPQHF
CDR3nt: TGTGCCAGTAGGGGGCTCGGAAGACAGCCCCAGCATTTT
v_gene: TRBV19
abundance: NA
len: 13
j_gene: TRBJ1-5
d_gene: NA

CDR3aa: CASSQRDSYNEQFF
CDR3nt: TGTGCCAGCAGCCAAAGGGACAGCTACAATGAGCAGTTCTTC
v_gene: TRBV7-9
abundance: NA
len: 14
j_gene: TRBJ2-1
d_gene: TRBD1

CDR3aa: CASSTGRGAYEQFF
CDR3nt: TGCGCCAGCAGCACAGGCCGGGGGGCCTATGAGCAGTTCTTC
v_gene: TRBV5-1
abundance: NA
len: 14
j_gene: TRBJ2-1
d_gene: NA